One and the same sample provided the 27 T cell receptor beta chains below, sequenced in a study of T-cell memory formation after mild COVID-19 (dated by TCRdb to the early 2020s). Libraries were made using 5' RACE. The run used an Illumina NovaSeq 6000. The public sequencing data were trimmed at Q25 with fastp and processed into clonotypes with MiXCR by TCRdb, which kept only in-frame beta chains. Entries are consolidated by CDR3 protein sequence, retaining the most common genes and DNA. The sample table shows 300,000 to 400,000 distinct CDR3 sequences, and under 15% are seen once. The top ten hold approximately 20% of the sample. The sequencing input was PBMCs or a T cell subset sorted from them (not recorded which). The source is a man aged 18 to 29 who had mild COVID-19 (a few samples of this study predate the infection). The sample titles of this study are shuffled in the database, so cell type and time point are left out; the donor was told from shared clones.

This clonotype was seen more than once but under ten times. The J gene is TRBJ2-2, the V gene TRBV12-3 or TRBV12-4, with TRBD1 matching over 8 bases. The CDR3 is made up of 13 amino acids. The junction had 8 bases not matched to a gene; V was cut back by 10 bases and J by 7 bases. CDR3 coding DNA: TGTGCCACCCGGGCAGGGGGCATCGGGGAGCTGTTTTTT. It translates to CATRAGGIGELFF.

As regards this clonotype: With a much larger clone just one base away, this may be a read error. This rearrangement joins TRBV10-2 to TRBJ2-7; D might be TRBD1 or TRBD2, each matching 7 bases. This CDR3 region has 12 residues. Germline CDR1 reads WSHSY; CDR2 reads SAAADI. CDR3 sequence: CDSRGGAYEQYF. The DNA for the CDR3 is TGCGACAGCAGGGGGGGGGCCTACGAGCAGTACTTC.

This clonotype has more than one count but fewer than ten. Germline and junction disagree at one end, which may indicate a read error. The chain has TRBV27 and TRBJ1-5, with a possible D match to TRBD1 (5 bases). The CDR3 contains 12 residues. Germline assignment: CDR1 MNHEY and CDR2 SMNVEV (reference sequence). The CDR3 reads CASGAGNRPQHF. The CDR3 nucleotides are TGTGCCAGCGGGGCAGGCAATCGGCCCCAGCATTTT.

The gene calls are TRBV6-1 and TRBJ2-6; perhaps D is TRBD1 or TRBD2 (5 bases each). V lost 2 bases to trimming and J lost 10 bases, with 15 bases between them. Germline CDR1 reads MNHNS; CDR2 reads SASEGT. This CDR3 has 15 residues. The CDR3 region has the DNA TGTGCCAGCAGTGAAATCCGTGTCAGGGAGAACGTCCTGACTTTC. Translation: CASSEIRVRENVLTF.

This clonotype was counted a few times. The chain couples TRBV11-2 to TRBJ1-5; TRBD1 might be the D (6 bases). This CDR3 comprises 15 residues. V lost 9 bases, J lost 2 bases, and 17 bases lay in between. Germline assignment: CDR1 SGHAT and CDR2 FQNNGV. CDR3 in DNA: TGTGCCAGTGCCGGGGGGCGGTGGGGCAATCAGCCCCAGCATTTT. Amino acid sequence: CASAGGRWGNQPQHF.

The chain carries TRBV6-4 and TRBJ2-7; TRBD2 aligns across 13 bases. CDR1 is MRHNA and CDR2 is SNTAGT in the germline V gene. Trimming at V came to 4 bases and at J to 5 bases, leaving 8 bases not matched to a gene. The CDR3 sequence is 16 residues long. CDR3 coding DNA: TGTGCCAGCAGTGCTACTAGCGGGGGGGAAGTGGACGAGCAGTACTTC. This translates into CASSATSGGEVDEQYF.

This chain uses TRBV20-1 with TRBJ2-3; D unclear. Germline V CDR1 and CDR2: DFQATT, SNEGSKA (reference sequence). Trimming took off 5 bases at V and 2 bases at J, with 8 bases between the two ends. CDR3 length: 12 amino acids. CDR3 residues: CSAAGSTDTQYF. The CDR3, as DNA: TGCAGTGCTGCTGGGTCCACAGATACGCAGTATTTT.

This clonotype has a handful of counts. The genes are TRBV20-1 and TRBJ1-4; 8 bases agree with TRBD1. Trimming cost V 2 bases and J 5 bases; bases outside gene matches: 10. Germline V gene data show CDR1 as DFQATT and CDR2 as SNEGSKA (reference sequence). This CDR3 contains 16 residues. The CDR3 DNA follows: TGCAGTGCTAGACAGTATGGCGGACAGGGAAATGAAAAACTGTTTTTT. It codes for CSARQYGGQGNEKLFF.

This clonotype was observed at least ten times. J is TRBJ1-1 and V is TRBV29-1; D may be TRBD1 (5 bases). The CDR3 totals 15 residues. V was shortened by 0 bases and J by 3 bases, with 14 bases between the two germline ends. The germline V gene has CDR1 SQVTM and CDR2 ANQGSEA. The CDR3 is CSVEDPQGMDTEAFF. CDR3 DNA: TGCAGCGTTGAAGATCCCCAGGGAATGGACACTGAAGCTTTCTTT.

This clonotype was recorded a few times. The chain combines TRBV4-1 with TRBJ1-1; D is uncertain. Germline CDR1 is MGHRA and CDR2 is YSYEKL. The CDR3 totals 12 residues. V lost 0 bases to trimming and J lost 7 bases, with 6 bases between them. The CDR3 region is CASSQDWREAFF. CDR3 coding DNA: TGCGCCAGCAGCCAAGATTGGCGTGAAGCTTTCTTT.

This clonotype has more than one count but fewer than ten. The V and J genes are TRBV7-2 and TRBJ2-7; D not resolved. V gave up 7 bases and J gave up 0 bases, with 13 bases separating them. This CDR3 has 14 residues. Per the germline V gene, CDR1 is SGHTA and CDR2 is FQGNSA. CDR3 in amino acids: CASTLAWPSYEQYF. In DNA form, the CDR3 reads TGTGCCAGCACTCTCGCGTGGCCCTCCTACGAGCAGTACTTC.

This clonotype was seen repeatedly, ten times or more. V gene TRBV9 combines with J gene TRBJ1-2; TRBD1 aligns across 10 bases. V was pared by 3 bases and J by 2 bases, with 7 bases of the junction left unmatched. The CDR3 runs to 16 residues. Germline assignment: CDR1 SGDLS and CDR2 YYNGEE. CDR3 bases: TGTGCCAGCAGCGCTGGGACGGGACAGGGGAACTATGGCTACACCTTC. This gives the protein CASSAGTGQGNYGYTF.

V gene TRBV20-1 combines with J gene TRBJ1-2; TRBD1 matches at 9 bases. Germline V gives CDR1 DFQATT, CDR2 SNEGSKA (reference sequence). V dropped 5 bases and J dropped 4; count of bases not matched to a gene: 5. The CDR3 length is 13 residues. CDR3 region: CSAARTGAYGYTF. The CDR3 DNA follows: TGCAGTGCTGCCCGGACAGGGGCCTATGGCTACACCTTC.

This clonotype was observed many times. The V gene is TRBV5-4, the J gene TRBJ2-7; 10 nucleotides line up with TRBD2. J lost 3 bases, V lost 3 bases, and 3 bases had no gene match. Germline V CDR1 and CDR2: SGHNT, YYREEE (reference sequence). This CDR3 contains 14 residues. Written as DNA, the CDR3 is TGTGCCAGCAGCTCACTAGCGGGGAACTACGAGCAGTACTTC. It codes for CASSSLAGNYEQYF.

This chain links TRBV7-9 with TRBJ1-3; tentative D call: TRBD1 (6 bases). The germline V gene has CDR1 SEHNR and CDR2 FQNEAQ (reference sequence). The germline V and J ends were trimmed by 5 bases and 4 bases, with 15 bases remaining between them. This CDR3 has 15 residues. CDR3 sequence (DNA): TGTGCCAGCAGCCTCTTATACAGGGAAGGAAACACCATATATTTT. Translating gives CASSLLYREGNTIYF.

The sample holds a few counts of this clonotype. This sequence joins TRBV5-1 and TRBJ1-5, with a possible D match to TRBD1 (6 bases). V shed 0 bases and J shed 4 bases, with 11 bases lying between them. Per the germline V gene, CDR1 is SGHRS and CDR2 is YFSETQ. The CDR3 covers 15 residues. The CDR3 nucleotides read TGCGCCAGCAGCTTGGGGGGGCAGGAGAATCAGCCCCAGCATTTT. Translating it yields CASSLGGQENQPQHF.

The chain combines TRBV5-1 with TRBJ2-3; D is possibly TRBD2 (6 bases). V was cut by 6 bases and J by 4 bases, with 15 bases left in between. The CDR3 has 14 amino acids. The germline V gene encodes CDR1 SGHRS and CDR2 YFSETQ. CDR3 bases: TGCGCCAGCATACCCGGGCCGGGGGCAGATACGCAGTATTTT. Its translation is CASIPGPGADTQYF.

This clonotype was detected a few times. This chain joins TRBV3-1 and TRBJ1-6; D remains ambiguous. CDR1 is LGHDT, CDR2 YNNKEL, per germline (reference sequence). This CDR3 comprises 13 residues. V was pared by 6 bases and J by 8 bases, with 11 bases between. CDR3 nucleotide sequence: TGTGCCAGCAGTCGTTTTAAGGATTCACCCCTCCACTTT. Its translation: CASSRFKDSPLHF.

Only a few counts were recorded for this clonotype. The chain combines TRBV12-3 or TRBV12-4 with TRBJ2-3; tentative D call: TRBD2 (6 bases). V lost 3 bases and J 2 bases, leaving 15 bases between the germline ends. This CDR3 comprises 16 residues. CDR3 protein: CASSFQKGGATDTQYF. CDR3 in DNA: TGTGCCAGCAGTTTTCAAAAGGGCGGGGCCACAGATACGCAGTATTTT.

This clonotype came up a few times. The gene calls are TRBV5-4 and TRBJ1-1; D possibly corresponds to TRBD1 (5 bases). This CDR3 has 13 amino acids. CDR1 SGHNT and CDR2 YYREEE come from the germline V gene (reference sequence). V was shortened by 2 bases and J by 5 bases, with 10 bases between the two germline ends. Here the CDR3 reads CASSFRVATEAFF. DNA for the CDR3: TGTGCCAGCAGCTTCAGGGTGGCAACTGAAGCTTTCTTT.

This clonotype occurred a few times. J is TRBJ2-1 and V is TRBV6-5; TRBD2 agrees at 8 bases. The CDR3 covers 14 residues. With 5 bases clipped from V and 6 bases from J, the junction kept 6 bases outside the gene matches. The germline V gene has CDR1 MNHEY and CDR2 SVGAGI. CDR3 sequence (DNA): TGTGCCAGCAGTAACGGGGGGGCCTCCAATGAGCAGTTCTTC. This codes for CASSNGGASNEQFF.

The DNA for the CDR3 is TGCGCCAGCAGCGTTGATACTGCAGAAAAAAACATTCAGTACTTC. Translated: CASSVDTAEKNIQYF. The chain couples TRBV5-1 to TRBJ2-4; D uncertain. The CDR3 runs to 15 residues. V lost 4 bases, J lost 4 bases, and 15 bases lay in between. The germline V gene encodes CDR1 SGHRS and CDR2 YFSETQ.

In this sample, this clonotype turned up a few times. The rearrangement joins TRBV12-3 or TRBV12-4 to TRBJ2-1, with 13 nucleotides matching TRBD2. CDR3 length equals 15 residues. Germline trimming cut 5 bases from V and 8 bases from J; bases unmatched to any gene: 6. In DNA form, the CDR3 reads TGTGCCAGCAGTCCCACTAGCGGGGGGGCCCATGAGCAGTTCTTC. Translation gives CASSPTSGGAHEQFF.

This clonotype was seen a handful of times. This chain uses TRBV4-2 with TRBJ2-5, with 9 bases identical to TRBD2. The CDR3 covers 16 residues. Losses at the gene ends were 1 base for V and 5 bases for J; bases not matched to a gene: 8. CDR1 and CDR2 from the germline V gene are LGHNA and YNFKEQ. DNA of the CDR3: TGTGCCAGCAGCCAAGGCGGGGGGGCCGGCGCTGAGACCCAGTACTTC. This translates into CASSQGGGAGAETQYF.

This clonotype was picked up a small number of times. This rearrangement joins TRBV18 to TRBJ1-2; 7 bases agree with TRBD1. The J segment lost 4 bases and the V segment lost 3 bases, leaving 8 bases of the junction unmatched. Germline V gives CDR1 KGHSH, CDR2 LQKENI. This CDR3 is built from 15 residues. The CDR3 DNA reads TGTGCCAGCTCACCTTCTCGACAGGGAGGCTATGGCTACACCTTC. This sequence encodes CASSPSRQGGYGYTF.

The rearrangement links TRBV7-2 to TRBJ1-5; TRBD1 is a possible D gene (6 bases). This CDR3 spans 15 amino acids. Trimming pared 5 bases from V and 10 bases from J, leaving 21 bases between. CDR1 is SGHTA, CDR2 FQGNSA, per germline. The CDR3: CASSRTDSLIHPQHF. CDR3 in DNA: TGTGCCAGCAGCCGAACGGACAGTCTGATTCACCCCCAGCATTTT. The full variable domain, its missing parts supplied by reference TRBV7-2 and TRBJ1-5, is GAGVSQSPSNKVTEKGKDVELRCDPISGHTALYWYRQSLGQGLEFLIYFQGNSAPDKSGLPSDRFSAERTGGSVSTLTIQRTQQEDSAVYLCASSRTDSLIHPQHFGDGTRLSIL.

DNA of the CDR3: TGTGCCAGCAGCCATTTCAGGGGGCGAGGATTCACAGATACGCAGTATTTT. Protein sequence: CASSHFRGRGFTDTQYF. The genes are TRBV3-1 and TRBJ2-3, with TRBD1 identical over 8 bases. This CDR3 is 17 amino acids long. The V gene end was trimmed by 3 bases and the J gene end by 2 bases; junction bases not matched to a gene: 10. The germline gives CDR1 LGHDT, CDR2 YNNKEL (reference sequence).